A single sample gave rise to the 2 T cell receptor beta chains below, sequenced in a study of T cells in Graves' hyperthyroidism and ophthalmopathy. RNA transcripts provided the source from which TCR beta CDR3 regions were amplified. TCR CDR3 regions were first amplified by RT-PCR with HTBI primers. TCRdb reprocessed the multiplex PCR reads via MiXCR and lists one record per CDR3 protein. The sample carries over 400,000 distinct CDR3 sequences, 22% recorded once. The sequenced sample was blood. All receptors derive from an older woman with Graves' ophthalmopathy.

The gene calls are TRBV6-5 and TRBJ2-3; possibly TRBD2 for D (6 bases). Germline CDR1 is MNHEY and CDR2 is SVGAGI. Trimming removed 0 bases at V and 7 bases at J, with 11 bases between. The CDR3 runs to 14 residues. The CDR3: CASSYSIGGNTQYF. The CDR3 DNA is TGTGCCAGCAGTTACTCGATCGGGGGAAATACGCAGTATTTT.

V gene TRBV25-1 combines with J gene TRBJ2-3; D is ambiguous. CDR1 is MGHDK, CDR2 SYGVNS, per germline. The CDR3 is 15 amino acids. V was shortened by 3 bases and J by 2 bases, with 12 bases between the two germline ends. Here the CDR3 reads CASSENSFPTDTQYF. DNA of the CDR3: TGTGCCAGCAGTGAGAATAGTTTCCCCACAGATACGCAGTATTTT.